The source of this T cell receptor beta chain is a study of blood T cells in healthy people across ages. It was with a sample-barcoded 5' primer and a J-beta primer mix that a second PCR of roughly 7 to 12 cycles was run. Any given sample supplied a minimum of 2.5 million CDR3-containing paired-end reads. TCRdb recomputed calls from the 5' RACE reads with MiXCR, one row per CDR3 protein. The table lists 1.5 million to 2 million distinct CDR3 sequences, roughly two fifths of them singletons. V was clipped by 3 bases and J by 2 bases, with 10 bases between them. This CDR3 is 14 amino acids long. Germline V gene lookup returns CDR1 SGHNT and CDR2 YYREEE (reference sequence).

The sequenced sample consisted of blood. The sequence derives from a human donor in good health. The chain is built from TRBV5-4 and TRBJ2-3; D tentatively reads TRBD1 or TRBD2 (5 bases each). CDR3 amino acids: CASSYRGDTDTQYF. The CDR3 DNA reads TGTGCCAGCAGCTATCGGGGCGACACAGATACGCAGTATTTT.